The TCR beta chain described here comes from a study of beta chain features in type 1 diabetes. CDR1 SGHRS and CDR2 YFSETQ come from the germline V gene. The CDR3 loop spans 13 amino acids. Unmatched junction bases numbered 5, after V lost 4 bases and J lost 9 bases. The sequenced template was cDNA made from the entire isolated RNA. Profiled with immunoSEQ multiplex PCR; TCRdb holds only in-frame clones, not every one. The sample has 120,000 to 150,000 clones; approximately 10% are singletons. The chain recombines TRBV5-1 with TRBJ2-1, with 9 bases aligning to TRBD1. The receptor's source is a woman aged 35 to 49 in good health. The sequencing sample was made of central memory CD4+ T cells from blood. CDR3 sequence: CASSANRGREQFF. For the CDR3, the DNA is TGCGCCAGCAGCGCCAACAGGGGGCGTGAGCAGTTCTTC.